One and the same sample provided the 26 T cell receptor beta chains below, sequenced in a study of blood T cell repertoires in COVID-19 (dated by TCRdb to the early 2020s). Library creation used the immunoSEQ multiplex PCR assay. What TCRdb holds here is the immuneACCESS table cut down to in-frame rearrangements. Part of the clones is not present; checked against another copy, under half of the missing clones reflect an unresolved V gene, and the others are unexplained. For this sample there are fewer than 200,000 clones; about four fifths appear just once. The ten largest clones capture around 3.4% of the sample. The sample consisted of peripheral blood. Receptor source: a woman of 80 years or more with acute or convalescent COVID-19.

Here the CDR3 DNA reads TGCAGCGGCAGACAGGGTGGAGGTACAGATACGCAGTATTTT. It is translated as CSGRQGGGTDTQYF. V is TRBV29-1 and J is TRBJ2-3; TRBD1 matches 7 bases. Germline CDR1 is SQVTM and CDR2 is ANQGSEA. The trim removed 7 bases at V and 3 bases at J, leaving 10 bases unmatched. This CDR3 has 14 residues.

The rearrangement links TRBV6-2 or TRBV6-3 to TRBJ1-1; tentative D call: TRBD1 (6 bases). The CDR3 is 14 residues long. V was trimmed by 5 bases and J by 0 bases, leaving 10 bases between them. Germline CDR1 and CDR2: MNHEY and SVGEGT. CDR3 amino acids: CASSPGQLNTEAFF. Here the CDR3 DNA reads TGTGCCAGCAGTCCAGGACAGCTGAACACTGAAGCTTTCTTT.

This clone came up a few times. The rearrangement joins TRBV19 to TRBJ1-2; a weak D match, TRBD1 (5 bases). The V end was cut by 2 bases, the J end by 4 bases, with 14 bases between. The germline gives CDR1 LNHDA, CDR2 SQIVND (reference sequence). This CDR3 region has 15 residues. This CDR3 is CASSIPTTRGYGYTF. CDR3 sequence (DNA): TGTGCCAGTAGTATACCTACGACAAGGGGCTATGGCTACACCTTC.

V and J are TRBV2 and TRBJ1-5; D possibly corresponds to TRBD1 (6 bases). Trimming removed 8 bases at V and 3 bases at J, with 14 bases between. Per germline, CDR1 SNHLY and CDR2 FYNNEI. This CDR3 region has 14 residues. The CDR3 sequence is CASGQSKANQPQHF. The CDR3 DNA reads TGTGCCAGCGGACAGTCGAAGGCCAATCAGCCCCAGCATTTT.

The chain joins TRBV5-1 to TRBJ2-1, with 11 bases lining up with TRBD2. Germline V lookup: CDR1 SGHRS, CDR2 YFSETQ. The CDR3 is made up of 18 amino acids. V was pared by 0 bases and J by 0 bases, with 5 bases of the junction left unmatched. CDR3 sequence (DNA): TGCGCCAGCAGCTTGGCCACTCTAGCGGGGGGCTCCTACAATGAGCAGTTCTTC. Protein product: CASSLATLAGGSYNEQFF.

With regard to this clone: Other DNA sequences in this sample translate to the same CDR3. The chain carries TRBV11-2 and TRBJ1-2; 9 positions match TRBD1. The CDR3 spans 14 residues. Trimming removed 5 bases from V and 4 bases from J; junction bases left unmatched: 5. Looked up from germline, CDR1 is SGHAT and CDR2 is FQNNGV. This CDR3 is CASSLGQGPYGYTF. The CDR3 nucleotides are TGTGCCAGCAGCCTGGGACAGGGCCCCTATGGCTACACCTTC.

The rearrangement links TRBV6-5 to TRBJ2-5; 13 nucleotides line up with TRBD2. The CDR3 runs to 16 residues. J gave up 2 bases and V 2 bases, and 2 bases lay outside the gene matches. The germline V gene has CDR1 MNHEY and CDR2 SVGAGI. CDR3 DNA: TGTGCCAGCAGTTACGGACTAGCGGGGGAACAAGAGACCCAGTACTTC. It yields the protein CASSYGLAGEQETQYF.

The J gene is TRBJ2-7, the V gene TRBV6-5; TRBD1 agrees at 7 bases. Per germline, CDR1 MNHEY and CDR2 SVGAGI. V gave up 7 bases and J gave up 3 bases; unmatched junction bases: 9. The CDR3 covers 14 residues. CDR3 coding DNA: TGTGCCAGCATCCCCCAGACAGGGTTCTACGAGCAGTACTTC. This encodes CASIPQTGFYEQYF.

This sequence joins TRBV7-2 and TRBJ1-1, with 7 bases aligning to TRBD1. Per the germline V gene, CDR1 is SGHTA and CDR2 is FQGNSA. The CDR3 has 15 amino acids. The V and J ends lost 6 bases and 5 bases, in that order; junction bases with no gene match: 12. CDR3 sequence: CASRRDREVVTEAFF. DNA of the CDR3: TGTGCCAGCAGGCGAGACAGGGAGGTAGTGACTGAAGCTTTCTTT.

This rearrangement joins TRBV5-1 to TRBJ2-1; D ambiguous. The CDR3 extends over 15 amino acids. Trimming took 2 bases from V and 1 from J, leaving 10 bases between them. Germline values: CDR1 SGHRS, CDR2 YFSETQ. In DNA form, the CDR3 reads TGCGCCAGCAGCTTTGAGTTCCGGTCCTACAATGAGCAGTTCTTC. Translation: CASSFEFRSYNEQFF.

The chain links TRBV18 to TRBJ2-7, with a possible D match to TRBD2 (6 bases). This CDR3 is 14 amino acids long. V was trimmed by 3 bases and J by 0 bases, leaving 9 bases between them. CDR1 is KGHSH, CDR2 LQKENI, per germline. The CDR3 region has the DNA TGTGCCAGCTCACCCGGGAGCACCTCCTACGAGCAGTACTTC. It codes for CASSPGSTSYEQYF.

The gene calls are TRBV5-1 and TRBJ2-3; 7 positions agree with TRBD2. CDR1 SGHRS and CDR2 YFSETQ come from the germline V gene. There are 13 residues in the CDR3. Trimming took 2 bases from V and 4 from J; bases not matched to a gene: 1. This CDR3 is CASSLGLADTQYF. The CDR3 DNA follows: TGCGCCAGCAGCTTAGGACTAGCAGATACGCAGTATTTT.

This clone was seen a handful of times. This chain uses TRBV10-3 with TRBJ1-4; D is uncertain. The CDR3 has 14 residues. Germline V CDR1 and CDR2: ENHRY, SYGVKD. V lost 3 bases to trimming and J lost 8 bases, with 13 bases between them. As DNA, the CDR3 is TGTGCCATCAGTGAAATGGCAGGCGGGGAAAAACTGTTTTTT. It specifies CAISEMAGGEKLFF.

A single count supports this clone. J is TRBJ1-2 and V is TRBV4-3; 8 bases fit TRBD1. Per germline, CDR1 LGHNA and CDR2 YSLEER. V shed 1 base and J 7 bases; nucleotides not matched to a gene: 11. The CDR3 length is 16 residues. CDR3 nucleotide sequence: TGCGCCAGCAGCCAAGTGGGCAGGGGGCAAGTGGGTGGCTACACCTTC. Protein: CASSQVGRGQVGGYTF.

This clone was seen more than once but under ten times. V and J are TRBV11-1 and TRBJ1-3; 8 positions match TRBD1. Trimming at V came to 3 bases and at J to 1 base, leaving 5 bases not matched to a gene. The CDR3 runs 16 residues. Germline V gene data show CDR1 as SGHAT and CDR2 as FQDESV (reference sequence). The CDR3 loop reads CASSFATGGSGNTIYF. In nucleotides, the CDR3 is TGTGCCAGCAGCTTCGCAACAGGGGGATCTGGAAACACCATATATTTT.

The chain is built from TRBV6-5 and TRBJ2-2; perhaps TRBD1 as D (6 bases). V was shortened by 6 bases and J by 1 base, with 9 bases between the two germline ends. CDR3 length equals 14 residues. Germline assignment: CDR1 MNHEY and CDR2 SVGAGI. The CDR3 sequence is CASRSGVNTGELFF. The CDR3, as DNA: TGTGCCAGCAGGTCAGGGGTGAACACCGGGGAGCTGTTTTTT.

The chain combines TRBV7-2 with TRBJ2-1; D is ambiguous. V lost 1 base and J lost 5, with 12 bases in between. The CDR3 loop spans 15 amino acids. Germline values: CDR1 SGHTA, CDR2 FQGNSA. The CDR3 loop reads CASSLDQASHNEQFF. In DNA form, the CDR3 reads TGTGCCAGCAGCTTAGACCAGGCCAGCCACAATGAGCAGTTCTTC. Full variable domain (missing parts from reference TRBV7-2 and TRBJ2-1): GAGVSQSPSNKVTEKGKDVELRCDPISGHTALYWYRQSLGQGLEFLIYFQGNSAPDKSGLPSDRFSAERTGGSVSTLTIQRTQQEDSAVYLCASSLDQASHNEQFFGPGTRLTVL.

The rearrangement links TRBV19 to TRBJ2-1, with 10 nucleotides matching TRBD2. CDR1 LNHDA and CDR2 SQIVND come from the germline V gene (reference sequence). The CDR3 runs to 15 residues. V dropped 5 bases and J dropped 4; count of bases not matched to a gene: 5. The CDR3 spells CASSLLSGRYNEQFF. CDR3 DNA sequence: TGTGCCAGTAGTTTACTTAGCGGGAGGTACAATGAGCAGTTCTTC. Drawing the rest from reference TRBV19 and TRBJ2-1, the complete variable domain is DGGITQSPKYLFRKEGQNVTLSCEQNLNHDAMYWYRQDPGQGLRLIYYSQIVNDFQKGDIAEGYSVSREKKESFPLTVTSAQKNPTAFYLCASSLLSGRYNEQFFGPGTRLTVL.

V is TRBV2 and J is TRBJ2-7; D perhaps matches TRBD1 (6 bases). The CDR3 loop spans 14 amino acids. Between the trimmed V and J ends, which lost 7 bases and 1 base, there was a span of 14 bases. CDR1 is SNHLY and CDR2 is FYNNEI in the germline V gene. The CDR3 nucleotides read TGTGCCAGCACTCGGACAGTTCCTTCCTACGAGCAGTACTTC. It encodes CASTRTVPSYEQYF. Combining the CDR3 with reference TRBV2 and TRBJ2-7 gives the whole variable domain EPEVTQTPSHQVTQMGQEVILRCVPISNHLYFYWYRQILGQKVEFLVSFYNNEISEKSEIFDDQFSVERPDGSNFTLKIRSTKLEDSAMYFCASTRTVPSYEQYFGPGTRLTVT.

This clone has a handful of counts. This chain uses TRBV6-5 with TRBJ2-1, with 9 bases that match TRBD2. The length of the CDR3 is 15 residues. The germline CDR1 and CDR2 sequences are MNHEY and SVGAGI. V shed 4 bases, J shed 6 bases, and the junction held 7 bases outside the gene matches. CDR3 protein: CASSFGTSLINEQFF. The CDR3 nucleotides are TGTGCCAGCAGTTTCGGGACTAGCTTAATCAATGAGCAGTTCTTC.

This chain joins TRBV5-1 and TRBJ1-2; D remains unclear. Trimming pared 3 bases from V and 1 base from J, leaving 16 bases between. Germline-derived CDR1 and CDR2 are SGHRS and YFSETQ. The CDR3 is 16 amino acids. CDR3 region: CASSSGAVEYNYGYTF. CDR3 nucleotide sequence: TGCGCCAGCAGCTCCGGCGCGGTAGAGTATAACTATGGCTACACCTTC.

This rearrangement joins TRBV3-1 (or the pseudogene TRBV3-2) to TRBJ1-6, with 8 bases lining up with TRBD1. V gave up 0 bases and J gave up 5 bases; unmatched junction bases: 6. Germline-derived CDR1 and CDR2 are LGHDT and YNNKEL (reference sequence). The CDR3 consists of 17 residues. CDR3 bases: TGTGCCAGCAGCCAAGATCAGGGGACAGGAGATAATTCACCCCTCCACTTT. Encoded protein: CASSQDQGTGDNSPLHF.

The CDR3, as DNA: TGTGCCAGCAGCTCTGCTAAAGACAGCTTCGGAAACACCATATATTTT. Its protein is CASSSAKDSFGNTIYF. The chain employs TRBV5-6 and TRBJ1-3, with a tentative D call TRBD1 (5 bases). This CDR3 is 16 amino acids long. The germline V gene has CDR1 SGHDT and CDR2 YYEEEE. The V and J ends lost 3 bases and 4 bases respectively, with 17 bases between them.

The gene calls are TRBV7-8 and TRBJ1-3, with TRBD1 matching over 8 bases. CDR3 length equals 19 residues. Germline V gene sequence: CDR1 SGHVS, CDR2 FQNEAQ. J lost 0 bases, V lost 6 bases, and 16 bases had no gene match. The CDR3 DNA reads TGTGCCAGCAGGACAACTCCGGGACAGGCATTACCCTCTGGAAACACCATATATTTT. Its protein product is CASRTTPGQALPSGNTIYF.

This clone was counted a few times. CDR3 nucleotide sequence: TGCGCCAGCAGCTTGGCAGAAGAGGGCAATGAGCAGTTCTTC. Its translation is CASSLAEEGNEQFF. The chain joins TRBV5-1 to TRBJ2-1; D perhaps matches TRBD2 (5 bases). Looked up from germline, CDR1 is SGHRS and CDR2 is YFSETQ. The CDR3 is 14 residues long. Trimming left V 0 bases short and J 6 bases short, with 10 bases between.

The table lists this clone with a few counts. This chain joins TRBV3-1 (or the pseudogene TRBV3-2) and TRBJ1-1; 8 bases map to TRBD1. The CDR3 contains 14 residues. V gave up 4 bases and J gave up 5 bases; unmatched junction bases: 6. The germline V gene has CDR1 LGHDT and CDR2 YNNKEL (reference sequence). Here the CDR3 reads CASSPRGRETEAFF. The CDR3 region has the DNA TGTGCCAGCAGCCCCAGGGGGCGAGAGACTGAAGCTTTCTTT.